This TCR beta chain was obtained from a study of blood T cell repertoires in COVID-19. About the study: Sites across the United States, Italy and Spain contributed samples from acute and convalescent COVID-19. T cells, B-cell-depleted T cells, or PBMCs supplied cDNA or gDNA.

This CDR3 region has 16 residues. The germline gives CDR1 LNHDA, CDR2 SQIVND (reference sequence). The V gene end was trimmed by 7 bases and the J gene end by 1 base; junction bases not matched to a gene: 8. Original processing notes: Estimates of nucleated cell counts were drawn from the amplification of reference gene primers. Produced via immunoSEQ multiplex PCR; TCRdb's table is partial and in-frame only. Clone size and V and J calls were adopted from that table, with D and trimming inferred from the DNA. This sample has 350,000 to 400,000 clones, with about 90% found just once. Specimen: peripheral blood. The sequence derives from a man in his late teens or twenties with active or convalescent COVID-19. The V gene is TRBV19, the J gene TRBJ2-2; TRBD1 agrees at 8 bases. The CDR3 bases are TGTGCCAGTACCACACCGGGGACAGGGAACACCGGGGAGCTGTTTTTT. Its protein product is CASTTPGTGNTGELFF.